These T cell receptor beta chains were read from a single sample in a study of blood T cell repertoires in COVID-19. Using immunoSEQ multiplex PCR, the repertoire was profiled, and TCRdb retains in-frame clones only, with some absent. The sample includes roughly 380,000 clones, 75% to 90% of them seen just once. Sequencing used peripheral blood. The source is a woman between 35 and 50 years old with COVID-19, enrolled during active disease. The CDR3 runs from the conserved cysteine through the conserved F or W. The order of the fields is J gene, clone size, D gene, V gene, CDR3 length, CDR3 protein, CDR3 DNA. A D gene is named only where the DNA matches it firmly. For some rows the clone size is stated as once, few or many, or as a class when expanded; others skip it.

j_gene: TRBJ2-7
abundance: NA
d_gene: NA
v_gene: TRBV28
len: 14
CDR3aa: CASSFPVSSYEQYF
CDR3nt: TGTGCCAGCAGTTTCCCCGTATCGTCCTACGAGCAGTACTTC

j_gene: TRBJ2-2
abundance: NA
d_gene: NA
v_gene: TRBV28
len: 15
CDR3aa: CASRPTDANTGELFF
CDR3nt: TGTGCCAGCAGACCAACAGACGCGAACACCGGGGAGCTGTTTTTT

j_gene: TRBJ1-5
abundance: NA
d_gene: TRBD1
v_gene: TRBV6-4
len: 18
CDR3aa: CASSDSTGGVPEGQPQHF
CDR3nt: TGTGCCAGCAGTGACTCTACAGGGGGCGTCCCGGAGGGTCAGCCCCAGCATTTT

j_gene: TRBJ2-1
abundance: NA
d_gene: NA
v_gene: TRBV6-1
len: 12
CDR3aa: CASSESGNEQFF
CDR3nt: TGTGCCAGCAGTGAATCAGGAAATGAGCAGTTCTTC

j_gene: TRBJ1-2
abundance: NA
d_gene: NA
v_gene: TRBV9
len: 13
CDR3aa: CASSGYRERGYTF
CDR3nt: TGTGCCAGCAGCGGATACAGAGAGCGGGGCTACACCTTC

j_gene: TRBJ2-3
abundance: NA
d_gene: TRBD2
v_gene: TRBV9
len: 15
CDR3aa: CASSPRTSGTDTQYF
CDR3nt: TGTGCCAGCAGCCCCCGGACTAGCGGCACAGATACGCAGTATTTT

j_gene: TRBJ1-2
abundance: few
d_gene: TRBD1
v_gene: TRBV5-4
len: 16
CDR3aa: CASSPPPTGAHPGYTF
CDR3nt: TGTGCCAGCAGTCCCCCGCCTACAGGGGCTCACCCAGGCTACACCTTC

j_gene: TRBJ1-4
abundance: NA
d_gene: TRBD1
v_gene: TRBV18
len: 13
CDR3aa: CASSGTGGDRLFF
CDR3nt: TGTGCCAGCTCCGGGACAGGTGGGGATAGACTGTTTTTT

j_gene: TRBJ1-4
abundance: NA
d_gene: NA
v_gene: TRBV27
len: 16
CDR3aa: CASSDYGPITNEKLFF
CDR3nt: TGTGCCAGCAGTGACTACGGACCCATAACTAATGAAAAACTGTTTTTT

j_gene: TRBJ1-1
abundance: NA
d_gene: NA
v_gene: TRBV28
len: 12
CDR3aa: CASSRGRGEAFF
CDR3nt: TGTGCCAGCAGCCGGGGGAGGGGTGAAGCTTTCTTT

j_gene: TRBJ1-1
abundance: NA
d_gene: TRBD1
v_gene: TRBV18
len: 14
CDR3aa: CASSPPTGTAEAFF
CDR3nt: TGTGCCAGCTCACCACCGACAGGGACGGCTGAAGCTTTCTTT

j_gene: TRBJ1-2
abundance: NA
d_gene: NA
v_gene: TRBV19
len: 12
CDR3aa: CASSSAGYGYTF
CDR3nt: TGTGCCAGTAGTTCGGCGGGCTATGGCTACACCTTC

j_gene: TRBJ2-4
abundance: NA
d_gene: NA
v_gene: TRBV7-3
len: 13
CDR3aa: CASSPPGKNIQYF
CDR3nt: TGTGCCAGCAGTCCCCCGGGCAAAAACATTCAGTACTTC

j_gene: TRBJ1-1
abundance: NA
d_gene: NA
v_gene: TRBV6-5
len: 13
CDR3aa: CASSYGGNTEAFF
CDR3nt: TGTGCCAGCAGTTACGGAGGGAACACTGAAGCTTTCTTT

j_gene: TRBJ2-7
abundance: NA
d_gene: NA
v_gene: TRBV27
len: 14
CDR3aa: CASRFTVISYEQYF
CDR3nt: TGTGCCAGCAGATTTACGGTGATCTCCTACGAGCAGTACTTC

j_gene: TRBJ1-1
abundance: NA
d_gene: NA
v_gene: TRBV28
len: 15
CDR3aa: CASSLSAGMNTEAFF
CDR3nt: TGTGCCAGCAGTTTGTCAGCAGGGATGAACACTGAAGCTTTCTTT

j_gene: TRBJ1-1
abundance: NA
d_gene: NA
v_gene: TRBV7-3
len: 13
CDR3aa: CASSFGGNTEAFF
CDR3nt: TGTGCCAGCAGCTTCGGGGGGAACACTGAAGCTTTCTTT

j_gene: TRBJ2-1
abundance: NA
d_gene: NA
v_gene: TRBV7-9
len: 13
CDR3aa: CASSTGGSNEQFF
CDR3nt: TGTGCCAGCAGCACCGGCGGGTCGAATGAGCAGTTCTTC

j_gene: TRBJ2-3
abundance: NA
d_gene: NA
v_gene: TRBV24-1
len: 15
CDR3aa: CATSVGRGRTDTQYF
CDR3nt: TGTGCCACCAGTGTTGGGCGGGGCCGCACAGATACGCAGTATTTT

j_gene: TRBJ1-1
abundance: NA
d_gene: NA
v_gene: TRBV11-2
len: 15
CDR3aa: CASSLASGMNTEAFF
CDR3nt: TGTGCCAGCAGCTTAGCGTCGGGGATGAACACTGAAGCTTTCTTT

j_gene: TRBJ2-7
abundance: few
d_gene: TRBD1
v_gene: TRBV6-2/TRBV6-3
len: 16
CDR3aa: CASSYDSGTGSYEQYF
CDR3nt: TGTGCCAGCAGTTACGATTCCGGGACAGGGTCCTACGAGCAGTACTTC

j_gene: TRBJ2-7
abundance: NA
d_gene: NA
v_gene: TRBV6-4
len: 13
CDR3aa: CASTPRRGYEQYF
CDR3nt: TGTGCCAGCACCCCCCGCCGCGGCTACGAGCAGTACTTC

j_gene: TRBJ1-2
abundance: NA
d_gene: NA
v_gene: TRBV9
len: 11
CDR3aa: CASSGGHGYTF
CDR3nt: TGTGCCAGCAGCGGAGGGCATGGCTACACCTTC

j_gene: TRBJ1-5
abundance: NA
d_gene: TRBD1
v_gene: TRBV19
len: 14
CDR3aa: CASSPRTGGLGEHF
CDR3nt: TGTGCCAGTAGTCCCCGGACAGGGGGCTTAGGGGAGCATTTT

j_gene: TRBJ1-5
abundance: NA
d_gene: NA
v_gene: TRBV12-3/TRBV12-4
len: 13
CDR3aa: CASSLIEGEPQHF
CDR3nt: TGTGCCAGCAGTTTAATCGAGGGAGAGCCCCAGCATTTT

j_gene: TRBJ1-6
abundance: few
d_gene: NA
v_gene: TRBV12-3/TRBV12-4
len: 13
CDR3aa: CASSYGGGSPLHF
CDR3nt: TGTGCCAGCAGTTACGGGGGTGGTTCACCCCTCCACTTT

j_gene: TRBJ1-5
abundance: once
d_gene: TRBD1
v_gene: TRBV28
len: 14
CDR3aa: CASSLSDRNQPQHF
CDR3nt: TGTGCCAGCAGTTTATCGGACAGGAATCAGCCCCAGCATTTT

j_gene: TRBJ2-1
abundance: NA
d_gene: TRBD1
v_gene: TRBV6-4
len: 15
CDR3aa: CASSAGTGEHNEQFF
CDR3nt: TGTGCCAGCAGTGCCGGGACAGGGGAACACAATGAGCAGTTCTTC

j_gene: TRBJ1-5
abundance: NA
d_gene: TRBD1
v_gene: TRBV19
len: 16
CDR3aa: CASSPWAGQGDQPQHF
CDR3nt: TGTGCCAGTAGTCCGTGGGCGGGACAGGGTGACCAGCCCCAGCATTTT

j_gene: TRBJ2-7
abundance: NA
d_gene: TRBD2
v_gene: TRBV14
len: 16
CDR3aa: CASSQYLRGVAYEQYF
CDR3nt: TGTGCCAGCAGCCAATACCTCCGGGGGGTGGCCTACGAGCAGTACTTC

j_gene: TRBJ1-1
abundance: NA
d_gene: NA
v_gene: TRBV18
len: 14
CDR3aa: CASSPKNGWAEAFF
CDR3nt: TGTGCCAGCTCACCCAAGAACGGGTGGGCTGAAGCTTTCTTT

j_gene: TRBJ1-5
abundance: NA
d_gene: TRBD1
v_gene: TRBV29-1
len: 12
CDR3aa: CSAGTANQPQHF
CDR3nt: TGCAGCGCCGGGACAGCAAATCAGCCCCAGCATTTT

j_gene: TRBJ2-5
abundance: NA
d_gene: TRBD2
v_gene: TRBV5-1
len: 15
CDR3aa: CASSLGVLAGETQYF
CDR3nt: TGCGCCAGCAGCTTGGGTGTACTAGCGGGAGAGACCCAGTACTTC

j_gene: TRBJ1-1
abundance: NA
d_gene: NA
v_gene: TRBV2
len: 13
CDR3aa: CASSVRARAEAFF
CDR3nt: NA

j_gene: TRBJ1-2
abundance: NA
d_gene: NA
v_gene: TRBV6-2/TRBV6-3
len: 14
CDR3aa: CATSERGSNYGYTF
CDR3nt: TGTGCCACCAGCGAAAGGGGTTCAAACTATGGCTACACCTTC

j_gene: TRBJ1-5
abundance: NA
d_gene: TRBD1
v_gene: TRBV3-1/TRBV3-2
len: 15
CDR3aa: CASSHSGGLHQPQHF
CDR3nt: TGTGCCAGCAGCCACTCAGGGGGATTGCATCAGCCCCAGCATTTT

j_gene: TRBJ2-5
abundance: NA
d_gene: NA
v_gene: TRBV2
len: 15
CDR3aa: CASNPQGGGAETQYF
CDR3nt: TGTGCCAGCAACCCTCAGGGAGGAGGGGCGGAGACCCAGTACTTC

j_gene: TRBJ2-7
abundance: NA
d_gene: TRBD1
v_gene: TRBV4-3
len: 15
CDR3aa: CASSQRQGLSYEQYF
CDR3nt: TGCGCCAGCAGCCAGCGACAGGGCCTCTCCTACGAGCAGTACTTC

j_gene: TRBJ2-7
abundance: few
d_gene: NA
v_gene: TRBV29-1
len: 13
CDR3aa: CSVEVRVSGEQYF
CDR3nt: TGCAGCGTTGAGGTCCGGGTCTCGGGGGAGCAGTACTTC

j_gene: TRBJ1-5
abundance: NA
d_gene: TRBD1
v_gene: TRBV7-9
len: 16
CDR3aa: CASSAQGARSNQPQHF
CDR3nt: TGTGCCAGCAGCGCCCAGGGGGCTAGAAGCAATCAGCCCCAGCATTTT

j_gene: TRBJ1-5
abundance: NA
d_gene: NA
v_gene: TRBV30
len: 13
CDR3aa: CAWSVRTSQPQHF
CDR3nt: TGTGCCTGGAGTGTAAGAACGAGTCAGCCCCAGCATTTT

j_gene: TRBJ2-7
abundance: NA
d_gene: TRBD1
v_gene: TRBV6-2/TRBV6-3
len: 14
CDR3aa: CASSRTGFVYEQYF
CDR3nt: TGTGCCAGCAGTCGGACAGGGTTTGTCTACGAGCAGTACTTC

j_gene: TRBJ1-1
abundance: NA
d_gene: NA
v_gene: TRBV4-1
len: 16
CDR3aa: CASSHLRADMNTEAFF
CDR3nt: TGCGCCAGCAGCCATTTACGAGCCGATATGAACACTGAAGCTTTCTTT

j_gene: TRBJ1-4
abundance: NA
d_gene: NA
v_gene: TRBV2
len: 13
CDR3aa: CASSQDYEEKLFF
CDR3nt: TGTGCCAGTTCGCAGGATTACGAAGAAAAACTGTTTTTT

j_gene: TRBJ1-4
abundance: NA
d_gene: NA
v_gene: TRBV4-1
len: 15
CDR3aa: CASSRASATNEKLFF
CDR3nt: TGCGCCAGCAGCCGGGCCTCGGCAACTAATGAAAAACTGTTTTTT

j_gene: TRBJ2-5
abundance: NA
d_gene: TRBD1
v_gene: TRBV15
len: 14
CDR3aa: CATSRRTGGETQYF
CDR3nt: TGTGCCACCAGCAGGAGGACAGGAGGAGAGACCCAGTACTTC

j_gene: TRBJ2-1
abundance: NA
d_gene: TRBD2
v_gene: TRBV14
len: 16
CDR3aa: CASSRSLAGGYNEQFF
CDR3nt: TGTGCCAGCAGCCGGAGTCTAGCGGGAGGATACAATGAGCAGTTCTTC

j_gene: TRBJ1-2
abundance: NA
d_gene: TRBD1
v_gene: TRBV5-4
len: 14
CDR3aa: CASSPTGGIYGYTF
CDR3nt: TGTGCCAGCAGCCCGACAGGGGGCATCTATGGCTACACCTTC

j_gene: TRBJ1-2
abundance: NA
d_gene: NA
v_gene: TRBV3-1/TRBV3-2
len: 13
CDR3aa: CASSLQGPYGYTF
CDR3nt: TGTGCCAGCAGCCTGCAGGGCCCCTATGGCTACACCTTC

j_gene: TRBJ2-7
abundance: few
d_gene: NA
v_gene: TRBV5-4
len: 12
CDR3aa: CASSAETYEQYF
CDR3nt: TGTGCCAGCAGCGCCGAGACCTACGAGCAGTACTTC